Presented here are 7 T cell receptor beta chains from one specimen sequenced in a study of blood T cell repertoires in COVID-19. The repertoire was sequenced with immunoSEQ multiplex PCR; TCRdb's copy has only in-frame clones and lacks some. The table shows approximately 250,000 clones, with around 89% occurring only once. The sample consisted of PBMCs or T cells enriched from blood (not recorded which). Receptor source: a woman in her 30s who had recovered from COVID-19.

The chain has TRBV4-2 and TRBJ2-7; D is perhaps TRBD2 (5 bases). CDR3 length: 13 residues. Per germline, CDR1 LGHNA and CDR2 YNFKEQ. Trimming cost V 4 bases and J 6 bases, with 13 bases left between them. The CDR3 nucleotides read TGTGCCAGCAGCCGCAACCTAGGGAGCGAGCAGTACTTC. This translates into CASSRNLGSEQYF.

The chain joins TRBV30 to TRBJ1-1; the D is unclear. Trimming shortened V by 0 bases and J by 11 bases, and 16 bases separated the two germline ends. Per the germline V gene, CDR1 is GTSNPN and CDR2 is SVGIG (reference sequence). The length of the CDR3 is 13 residues. The CDR3 DNA reads as TGTGCCTGGAGTGTGGGTGCCCCACCCAGGGCTTTCTTT. This sequence encodes CAWSVGAPPRAFF.

This clone came up once. This chain uses TRBV28 with TRBJ2-3; the match to TRBD2 covers 8 bases. This CDR3 has 15 residues. CDR1 and CDR2 from the germline V gene are MDHEN and SYDVKM. V trimming: 5 bases; J trimming: 5 bases; junction bases outside the gene matches: 9. For the CDR3, the DNA is TGTGCCAGCAGTCCGGGGGGGGGACTCGAAGATACGCAGTATTTT. Encoded protein: CASSPGGGLEDTQYF.

This chain uses TRBV7-4 with TRBJ1-1; TRBD1 matches 8 bases. This CDR3 has 14 residues. Germline-derived CDR1 and CDR2 are SGHVT and SQSDAQ. V was pared by 6 bases and J by 1 base, with 4 bases of the junction left unmatched. The CDR3 here is CASRPTGENTEAFF. CDR3 DNA: TGTGCCAGCAGGCCGACAGGGGAGAACACTGAAGCTTTCTTT.

The CDR3 sequence: CAWSRDRAPYNEQFF. CDR3 coding DNA: TGTGCCTGGAGTCGAGACAGGGCCCCCTACAATGAGCAGTTCTTC. The genes are TRBV30 and TRBJ2-1; TRBD1 matches 7 bases. The germline gives CDR1 GTSNPN, CDR2 SVGIG (reference sequence). J lost 2 bases, V lost 2 bases, and 6 bases had no gene match. The CDR3 length is 15 residues.

As DNA, the CDR3 is TGCAGTGCTAGTGGGCCCTCTGGAAACACCATATATTTT. Translation: CSASGPSGNTIYF. This chain links TRBV20-1 with TRBJ1-3; D is undetermined. The V gene lost 3 bases and the J gene lost 0 bases, with 6 bases spanning the gap. Germline assignment: CDR1 DFQATT and CDR2 SNEGSKA (reference sequence). The CDR3 runs to 13 residues.

This chain joins TRBV4-3 and TRBJ2-7; weak D call: TRBD2 (6 bases). This CDR3 comprises 13 residues. Looked up from germline, CDR1 is LGHNA and CDR2 is YSLEER. Deletions cut 3 bases from V and 2 bases from J, with 8 bases between. In DNA, the CDR3 is TGCGCCAGCAGCCACGGGACTGCCTACGAGCAGTACTTC. It translates to CASSHGTAYEQYF.